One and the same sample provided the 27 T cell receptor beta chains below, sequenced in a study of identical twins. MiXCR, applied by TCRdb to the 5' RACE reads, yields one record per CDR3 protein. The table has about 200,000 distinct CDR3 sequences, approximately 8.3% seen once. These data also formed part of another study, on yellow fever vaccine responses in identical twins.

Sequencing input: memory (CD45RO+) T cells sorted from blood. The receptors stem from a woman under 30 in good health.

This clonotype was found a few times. The CDR3 region is CASSLVLGQTGELFF. In DNA, the CDR3 is TGCGCCAGCAGCTTGGTATTGGGACAGACCGGGGAGCTGTTTTTT. The chain joins TRBV5-1 to TRBJ2-2; TRBD1 matches at 7 bases. Per the germline V gene, CDR1 is SGHRS and CDR2 is YFSETQ. Unmatched junction bases numbered 4, after V lost 0 bases and J lost 5 bases. The CDR3 covers 15 residues.

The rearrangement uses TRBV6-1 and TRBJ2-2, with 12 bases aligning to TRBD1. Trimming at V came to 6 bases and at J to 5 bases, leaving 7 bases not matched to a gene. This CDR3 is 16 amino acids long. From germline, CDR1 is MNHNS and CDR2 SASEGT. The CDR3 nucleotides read TGTGCCAGCAGCCGGGACAGGGGGCAAAGGACCGGGGAGCTGTTTTTT. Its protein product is CASSRDRGQRTGELFF.

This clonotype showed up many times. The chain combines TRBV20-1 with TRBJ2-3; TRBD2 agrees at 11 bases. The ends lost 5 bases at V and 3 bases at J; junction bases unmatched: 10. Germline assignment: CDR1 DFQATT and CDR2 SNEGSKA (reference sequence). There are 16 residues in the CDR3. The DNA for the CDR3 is TGCAGTGCTTCCCCTAGACTAGCGGGGAAAACAGATACGCAGTATTTT. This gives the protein CSASPRLAGKTDTQYF.

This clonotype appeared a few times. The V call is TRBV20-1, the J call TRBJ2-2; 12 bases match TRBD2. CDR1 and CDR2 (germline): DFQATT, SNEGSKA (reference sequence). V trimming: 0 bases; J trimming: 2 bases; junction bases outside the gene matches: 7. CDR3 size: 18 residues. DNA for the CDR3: TGCAGTGCTAGAGATCGGAGACTAGCGGGAGTTAACACCGGGGAGCTGTTTTTT. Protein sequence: CSARDRRLAGVNTGELFF.

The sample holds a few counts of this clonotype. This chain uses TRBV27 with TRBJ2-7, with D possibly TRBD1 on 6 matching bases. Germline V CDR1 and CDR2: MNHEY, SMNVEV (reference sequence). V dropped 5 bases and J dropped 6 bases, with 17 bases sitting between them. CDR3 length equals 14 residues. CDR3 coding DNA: TGTGCCAGCAGTCCCTCCGGACAGCATCCCGAGCAGTACTTC. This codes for CASSPSGQHPEQYF.

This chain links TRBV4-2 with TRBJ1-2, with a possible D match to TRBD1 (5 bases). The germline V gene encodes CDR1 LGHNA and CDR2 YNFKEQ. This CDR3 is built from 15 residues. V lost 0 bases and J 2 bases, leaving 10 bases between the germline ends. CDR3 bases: TGTGCCAGCAGCCAAGAGAGGGGCAGGAACTATGGCTACACCTTC. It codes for CASSQERGRNYGYTF.

The CDR3 bases are TGTGCCAGCAGCTGGCCGCGCGAAAAACTGTTTTTT. It codes for CASSWPREKLFF. V is TRBV3-1 and J is TRBJ1-4; no clear D. CDR1 LGHDT and CDR2 YNNKEL come from the germline V gene (reference sequence). The germline V and J ends were trimmed by 5 bases and 8 bases, with 9 bases remaining between them. There are 12 residues in the CDR3.

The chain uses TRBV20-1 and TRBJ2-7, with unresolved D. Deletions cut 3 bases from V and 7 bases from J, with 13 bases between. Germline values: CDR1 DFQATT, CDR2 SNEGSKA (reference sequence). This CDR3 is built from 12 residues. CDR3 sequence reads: CSASLGIGEQYF. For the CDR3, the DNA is TGCAGTGCTAGTTTGGGAATTGGGGAGCAGTACTTC.

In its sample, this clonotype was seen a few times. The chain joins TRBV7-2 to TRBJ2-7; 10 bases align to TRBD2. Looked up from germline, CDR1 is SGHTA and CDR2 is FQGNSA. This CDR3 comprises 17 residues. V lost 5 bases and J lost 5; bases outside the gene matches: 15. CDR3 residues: CASSLLPSGSMPDEQYF. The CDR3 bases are TGTGCCAGCAGCCTCCTCCCTAGCGGGAGTATGCCTGACGAGCAGTACTTC. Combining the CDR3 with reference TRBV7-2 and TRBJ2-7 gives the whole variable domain GAGVSQSPSNKVTEKGKDVELRCDPISGHTALYWYRQSLGQGLEFLIYFQGNSAPDKSGLPSDRFSAERTGGSVSTLTIQRTQQEDSAVYLCASSLLPSGSMPDEQYFGPGTRLTVT.

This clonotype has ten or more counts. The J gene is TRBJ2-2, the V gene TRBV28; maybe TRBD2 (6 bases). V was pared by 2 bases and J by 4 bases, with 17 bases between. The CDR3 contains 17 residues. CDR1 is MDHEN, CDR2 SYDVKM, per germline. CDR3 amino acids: CASSLTEGSRGTGELFF. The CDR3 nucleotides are TGTGCCAGCAGTTTAACGGAGGGTTCCCGTGGCACCGGGGAGCTGTTTTTT.

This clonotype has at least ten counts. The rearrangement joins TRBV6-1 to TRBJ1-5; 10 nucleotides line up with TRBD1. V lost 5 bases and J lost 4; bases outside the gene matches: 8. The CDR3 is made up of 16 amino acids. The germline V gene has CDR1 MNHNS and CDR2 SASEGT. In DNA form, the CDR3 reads TGTGCCAGCAGTAGGCTCCGGGACAGGGGTAATCAGCCCCAGCATTTT. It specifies CASSRLRDRGNQPQHF.

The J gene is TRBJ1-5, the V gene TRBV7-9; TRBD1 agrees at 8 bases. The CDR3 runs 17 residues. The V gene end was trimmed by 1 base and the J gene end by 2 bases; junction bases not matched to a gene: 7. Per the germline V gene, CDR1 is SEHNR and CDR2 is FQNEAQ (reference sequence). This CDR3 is CASSLVGQGRGNQPQHF. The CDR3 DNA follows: TGTGCCAGCAGCTTAGTAGGACAGGGTCGGGGCAATCAGCCCCAGCATTTT.

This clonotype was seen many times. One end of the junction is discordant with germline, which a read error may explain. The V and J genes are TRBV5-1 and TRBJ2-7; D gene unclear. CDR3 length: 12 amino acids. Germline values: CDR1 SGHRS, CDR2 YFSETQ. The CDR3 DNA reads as TGTGCCAGCAGCTTAGGGACCTACGAGCAGTACTTC. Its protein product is CASSLGTYEQYF.

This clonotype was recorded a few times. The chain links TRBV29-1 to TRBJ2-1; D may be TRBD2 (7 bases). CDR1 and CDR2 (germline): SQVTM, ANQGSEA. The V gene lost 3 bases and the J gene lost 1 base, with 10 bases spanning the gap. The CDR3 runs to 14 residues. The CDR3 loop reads CSVEGGLSYNEQFF. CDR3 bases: TGCAGCGTTGAGGGGGGGCTTTCCTACAATGAGCAGTTCTTC.

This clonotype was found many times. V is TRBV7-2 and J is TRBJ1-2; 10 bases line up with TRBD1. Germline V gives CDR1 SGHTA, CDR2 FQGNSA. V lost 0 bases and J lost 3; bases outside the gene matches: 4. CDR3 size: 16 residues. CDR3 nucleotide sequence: TGTGCCAGCAGCTTAGCTGCCGGGACAGGGGACTATGGCTACACCTTC. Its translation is CASSLAAGTGDYGYTF.

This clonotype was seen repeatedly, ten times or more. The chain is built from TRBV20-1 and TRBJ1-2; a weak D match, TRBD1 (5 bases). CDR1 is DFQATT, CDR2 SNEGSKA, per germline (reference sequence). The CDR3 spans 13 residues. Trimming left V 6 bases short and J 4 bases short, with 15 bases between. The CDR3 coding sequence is TGCAGTGCCTCGGTTGGGGGAGGCTATGGCTACACCTTC. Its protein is CSASVGGGYGYTF.

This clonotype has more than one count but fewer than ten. Written as DNA, the CDR3 is TGTGCCAGCAGGATAGCCGTGGGCTCTGGGGCCAACGTCCTGACTTTC. It specifies CASRIAVGSGANVLTF. The chain recombines TRBV2 with TRBJ2-6; D gene uncertain. Germline CDR1 and CDR2: SNHLY and FYNNEI. This CDR3 comprises 16 residues. Trimming shortened V by 6 bases and J by 0 bases, and 12 bases separated the two germline ends.

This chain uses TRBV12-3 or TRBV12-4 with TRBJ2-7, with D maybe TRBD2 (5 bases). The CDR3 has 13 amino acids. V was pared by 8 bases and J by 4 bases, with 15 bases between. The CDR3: CASGSGLGYEQYF. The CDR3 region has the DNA TGTGCCAGCGGAAGCGGCCTCGGGTACGAGCAGTACTTC.

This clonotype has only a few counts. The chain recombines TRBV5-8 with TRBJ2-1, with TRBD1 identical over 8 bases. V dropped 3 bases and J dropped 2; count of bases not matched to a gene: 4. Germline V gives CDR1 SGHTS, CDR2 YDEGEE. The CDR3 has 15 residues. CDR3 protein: CASSSGQGTYNEQFF. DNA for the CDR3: TGTGCCAGCAGCTCCGGACAGGGTACCTACAATGAGCAGTTCTTC.

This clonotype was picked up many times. CDR3 sequence (DNA): TGTGCCAGCAGTACCGGACTAGCGGGAGCCTCAGATACGCAGTATTTT. Translated: CASSTGLAGASDTQYF. The J gene is TRBJ2-3, the V gene TRBV12-3 or TRBV12-4; 13 bases fit TRBD2. CDR3 length: 16 residues. Unmatched junction bases numbered 6, after V lost 5 bases and J lost 4 bases.

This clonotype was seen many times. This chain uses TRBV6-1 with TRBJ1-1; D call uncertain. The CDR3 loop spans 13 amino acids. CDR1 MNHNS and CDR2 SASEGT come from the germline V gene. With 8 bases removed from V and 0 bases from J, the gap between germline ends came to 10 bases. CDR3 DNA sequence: TGTGCCAGCGAGGGTCAACTGAACACTGAAGCTTTCTTT. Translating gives CASEGQLNTEAFF.

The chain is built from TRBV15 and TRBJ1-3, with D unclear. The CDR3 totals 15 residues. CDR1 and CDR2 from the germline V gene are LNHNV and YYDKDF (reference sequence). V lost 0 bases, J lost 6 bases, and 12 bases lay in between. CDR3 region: CATSRDGVPVNTIYF. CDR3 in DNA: TGTGCCACCAGCAGAGATGGGGTTCCTGTAAACACCATATATTTT.

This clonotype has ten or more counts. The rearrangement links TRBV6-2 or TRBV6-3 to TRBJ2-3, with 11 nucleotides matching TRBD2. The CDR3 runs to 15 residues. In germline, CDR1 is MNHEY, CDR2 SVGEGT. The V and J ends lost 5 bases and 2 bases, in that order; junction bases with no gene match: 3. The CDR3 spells CASSGGLADTDTQYF. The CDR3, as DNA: TGTGCCAGCAGTGGGGGACTAGCGGACACAGATACGCAGTATTTT.

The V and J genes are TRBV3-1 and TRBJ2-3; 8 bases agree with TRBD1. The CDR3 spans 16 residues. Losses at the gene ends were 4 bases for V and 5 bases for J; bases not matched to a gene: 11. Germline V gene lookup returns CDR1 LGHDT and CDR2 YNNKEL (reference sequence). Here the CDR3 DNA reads TGTGCCAGCAGCCGCCATGGAAAACAGGGGGGAGATACGCAGTATTTT. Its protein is CASSRHGKQGGDTQYF.

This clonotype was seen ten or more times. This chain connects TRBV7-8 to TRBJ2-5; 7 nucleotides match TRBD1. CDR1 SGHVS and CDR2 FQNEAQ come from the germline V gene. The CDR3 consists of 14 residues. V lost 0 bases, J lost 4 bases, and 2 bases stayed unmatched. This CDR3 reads CASSLATGTETQYF. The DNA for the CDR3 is TGTGCCAGCAGCTTAGCGACAGGGACAGAGACCCAGTACTTC.

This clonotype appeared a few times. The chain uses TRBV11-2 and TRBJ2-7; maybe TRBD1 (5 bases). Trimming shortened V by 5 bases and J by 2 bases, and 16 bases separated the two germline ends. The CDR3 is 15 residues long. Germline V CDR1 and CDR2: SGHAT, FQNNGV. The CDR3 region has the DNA TGTGCCAGCAGCACCCCCAAAGGGGCGGCCTACGAGCAGTACTTC. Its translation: CASSTPKGAAYEQYF.

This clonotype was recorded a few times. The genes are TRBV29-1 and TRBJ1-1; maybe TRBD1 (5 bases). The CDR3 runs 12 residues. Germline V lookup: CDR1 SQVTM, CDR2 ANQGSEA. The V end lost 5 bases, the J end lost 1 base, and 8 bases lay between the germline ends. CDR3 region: CSVSQGNTEAFF. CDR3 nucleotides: TGCAGCGTTTCTCAGGGGAACACTGAAGCTTTCTTT.